This T cell receptor (beta chain) was observed in a study of T cells in localized non-small cell lung cancer. General observations from the study: Sequencing involved a lone tumor region, leaving heterogeneity possible.

Repertoires were generated with immunoSEQ multiplex PCR, while TCRdb's copy carries only in-frame clones and drops some. This sample has tens of thousands of clones, with 85% to 90% found just once. Remarks on this clone: The antigen is not known.

The CDR3 is 17 amino acids. With 6 bases removed from V and 0 bases from J, the gap between germline ends came to 18 bases. Germline-derived CDR1 and CDR2 are SGHAT and FQNNGV. The chain employs TRBV11-2 and TRBJ2-1, with D possibly matching TRBD2 (5 bases). The clonotype comes from a man aged 35 to 69 with stage I squamous cell lung carcinoma. This material consisted of peripheral blood, taken before any cancer treatment. This chain's CDR3 is CASRSYSDHSSYNEQFF. For the CDR3, the DNA is TGTGCCAGCAGATCCTATAGCGACCATAGCTCCTACAATGAGCAGTTCTTC.